This T cell receptor beta chain was identified in a study of blood T cells in healthy people across ages. Study-level findings and limits: A strong correlation was seen between TCR beta diversity and naive T cell percentage. Naive CD4+ cells and diversity were both higher in long-lived donors than in aged donors.

The CDR3 is 14 residues long. The V end was cut by 7 bases, the J end by 4 bases, with 13 bases between. A second roughly 7 to 12 cycle PCR used barcoded and J-beta primers. Each cDNA molecule carried a tag from a template-switch adaptor that contained 12 random nucleotides. Every sample produced at least 2.5 million CDR3-containing paired-end reads. MiXCR, run by TCRdb on the 5' RACE reads, gives a single entry per CDR3 protein. Among about 1.6 million distinct CDR3 sequences listed, around 35% were seen once. Worth noting for this clonotype: Its cognate antigen is unknown.

The rearrangement links TRBV12-3 or TRBV12-4 to TRBJ2-2; the D gene could be TRBD1 or TRBD2 (5 bases each). The sequenced material came from blood. The TCR comes from a woman aged 25 to 39 in good health. The DNA of the CDR3 is TGTGCCAGCACCTGGGGCGGGTTCACCGGGGAGCTGTTTTTT. It specifies CASTWGGFTGELFF.